This is a list of T cell receptor beta chains from one sample in a study of CD8 T cells in Susac syndrome. TCRdb fed the immunoSEQ multiplex PCR reads into MiXCR, producing one record per CDR3 protein. The sample lists around 190,000 distinct CDR3 sequences; approximately 95% were seen once. Sequenced sample: CD8+ T cells from PBMCs. The origin of the receptors is a human donor with multiple sclerosis. Each CDR3 is given with its conserved first and last residue. A D gene is named only where the DNA matches it firmly. A row's size may be missing; if present it is once, few, many or a size class.

CDR3 DNA,CDR3 protein,J gene,D gene,V gene,clone size
TGTGCCAGTAGTATGCGTTGGGGTTACGAGCAGTACTTC,CASSMRWGYEQYF,TRBJ2-7,NA,TRBV19,NA
TGCGCCAGCAGCCACGCCGACCAATACAATGAGCAGTTCTTC,CASSHADQYNEQFF,TRBJ2-1,NA,TRBV4-1,NA
TGTGCCACCATGTCCGGGACTAGTATTAGAAATGAGTTCTTC,CATMSGTSIRNEFF,TRBJ2-1,TRBD2,TRBV2,NA
TGCAGCGTTGTTTTATGGGACAGGAATGAGCAGTTCTTC,CSVVLWDRNEQFF,TRBJ2-1,TRBD1,TRBV29-1,NA
TGTGCCAGCAGTCAGGACAGGGGCGGTGAAAAACTGTTTTTT,CASSQDRGGEKLFF,TRBJ1-4,TRBD1,TRBV12-3/TRBV12-4,once
TGTGCCAGCAGTCATCAGCGGGGACTAGCCAAAAACATTCAGTACTTC,CASSHQRGLAKNIQYF,TRBJ2-4,TRBD2,TRBV27,NA
TGTGCCAGCAGCTTATTGGCAGGGGGCTATGGCTACACCTTC,CASSLLAGGYGYTF,TRBJ1-2,TRBD1,TRBV7-9,NA
TGCGCCAGCAGAACAGGACTTCCAGGGGAGACCCAGTACTTC,CASRTGLPGETQYF,TRBJ2-5,NA,TRBV5-1,NA
TGTGCCAGCAGCTTAGTGACTAGCGATGAGGCCTACAATGAGCAGTTCTTC,CASSLVTSDEAYNEQFF,TRBJ2-1,TRBD2,TRBV13,NA
TGCAGTGCTACCCGCTTAGCGGGTGGTAATGAGCAGTTCTTC,CSATRLAGGNEQFF,TRBJ2-1,TRBD2,TRBV20-1,once
TGTGCCAGCAGCCATCTAGCGGGAGGGCTAAATGAGCAGTTCTTC,CASSHLAGGLNEQFF,TRBJ2-1,TRBD2,TRBV4-2,few
TGCGCCAGCAGCCAAGAAACAGGAAGTCAGCCCCAGCATTTT,CASSQETGSQPQHF,TRBJ1-5,NA,TRBV4-1,NA
TGCAGTGCTAGAGGGGGTACCTCCTACGAGCAGTACTTC,CSARGGTSYEQYF,TRBJ2-7,NA,TRBV20-1,NA
TGTGCCAGCAGTCCCGGGGGTCTGGACGAGCAGTACTTC,CASSPGGLDEQYF,TRBJ2-7,NA,TRBV27,once
TGTGCCAGCAGTCCCTACAGGAGCTCTGGGGCCAACGTCCTGACTTTC,CASSPYRSSGANVLTF,TRBJ2-6,NA,TRBV27,few
TGCGCCAGCAGCTCCGGGACAGGGCCAAACTATGGCTACACCTTC,CASSSGTGPNYGYTF,TRBJ1-2,TRBD1,TRBV4-1,NA
TGTGCCAGCAGTCCAGGACAGCGGGCAGATACGCAGTATTTT,CASSPGQRADTQYF,TRBJ2-3,NA,TRBV6-5,NA
TGTGCCAGCACCGAGGGACAAACCTACGAGCAGTACTTC,CASTEGQTYEQYF,TRBJ2-7,NA,TRBV28,NA
TGTGCCAGCAGCTCCACGACTAGCGGGTGGATGAGGTCCTACAATGAGCAGTTCTTC,CASSSTTSGWMRSYNEQFF,TRBJ2-1,TRBD2,TRBV5-4,NA
TGTGCCAGTAGTCTACGACCCACAGATACGCAGTATTTT,CASSLRPTDTQYF,TRBJ2-3,NA,TRBV19,NA
TGTGCCAGCAGCTTAGGGCAGGGAAACCTCAATGAGCAGTTCTTC,CASSLGQGNLNEQFF,TRBJ2-1,NA,TRBV13,NA
TGCAGTGGAGTTGGTTGGCGGAGCTCCTACAATGAGCAGTTCTTC,CSGVGWRSSYNEQFF,TRBJ2-1,NA,TRBV20-1,NA
TGCAGTGCTAGAGATCCACACACTGAAGCTTTCTTT,CSARDPHTEAFF,TRBJ1-1,NA,TRBV20-1,NA